These 25 T cell receptor beta chains came from one sample sequenced in a study of STAT5B mutations in CD4+ large granular lymphocyte leukemia. TCRdb's table, derived via immunoSEQ multiplex PCR, lists solely in-frame clones and lacks some. Of roughly 30,000 clones in the sample, roughly 80% were seen once. Sequencing input: CD4+ T cells from blood buffy coats. The receptors come from a human donor in good health.

This clone was observed a single time. The rearrangement joins TRBV19 to TRBJ2-7; D might be TRBD1 or TRBD2, each matching 5 bases. The V end was cut by 9 bases, the J end by 0 bases, with 12 bases between. This CDR3 is 13 amino acids long. The germline gives CDR1 LNHDA, CDR2 SQIVND (reference sequence). In DNA, the CDR3 is TGTGCCAGCAGCCGGGGCAACTCCTACGAGCAGTACTTC. Protein: CASSRGNSYEQYF.

The rearrangement links TRBV12-5 to TRBJ2-5, with D possibly being TRBD1 (7 bases). Trimming removed 5 bases at V and 5 bases at J, with 12 bases between. The CDR3 runs 13 residues. CDR1 and CDR2 (germline): LGHNT, FRNRAP. CDR3 DNA sequence: TGTGCTAGTGGTCCGACAGGGAGGGAGACCCAGTACTTC. This codes for CASGPTGRETQYF.

The chain is built from TRBV6-1 and TRBJ1-6, with D unresolved. Trimming removed 7 bases from V and 9 bases from J, with 13 bases in between. The CDR3 is 13 amino acids. Germline V gene data show CDR1 as MNHNS and CDR2 as SASEGT. CDR3 residues: CASTNLFSSPLHF. The CDR3 nucleotides are TGTGCCAGCACCAACCTGTTTAGTTCACCCCTCCACTTT.

The rearrangement links TRBV7-2 to TRBJ2-2, with TRBD2 matching 13 bases. There are 19 residues in the CDR3. The V segment lost 0 bases and the J segment 1 base; nucleotides outside the gene matches: 5. Germline V gene lookup returns CDR1 SGHTA and CDR2 FQGNSA. In nucleotides, the CDR3 is TGTGCCAGCAGCTTAGCCAGACTAGCGGGGGGAAAGAACACCGGGGAGCTGTTTTTT. This gives the protein CASSLARLAGGKNTGELFF.

The gene calls are TRBV10-3 and TRBJ2-3; 7 bases are a match to TRBD2. V dropped 5 bases and J dropped 2; count of bases not matched to a gene: 4. From germline, CDR1 is ENHRY and CDR2 SYGVKD. This CDR3 is 14 amino acids long. For the CDR3, the DNA is TGTGCCATCAGTTATAGCGGGCACACAGATACGCAGTATTTT. Translating it yields CAISYSGHTDTQYF.

The J gene is TRBJ2-1, the V gene TRBV5-1, with unresolved D. Trimming shortened V by 0 bases and J by 5 bases, and 9 bases separated the two germline ends. Germline V gene lookup returns CDR1 SGHRS and CDR2 YFSETQ. The length of the CDR3 is 14 residues. CDR3 in DNA: TGCGCCAGCAGCTTGGCCGGGTTTAACAATGAGCAGTTCTTC. Its translation is CASSLAGFNNEQFF.

The rearrangement joins TRBV15 to TRBJ1-2, with a weak D call TRBD1 (5 bases). Trimming took 0 bases from V and 4 from J, leaving 15 bases between them. The germline gives CDR1 LNHNV, CDR2 YYDKDF (reference sequence). This CDR3 has 16 residues. CDR3 bases: TGTGCCACCAGCAGAGATAGAACGGGGGGTTCCTATGGCTACACCTTC. Translating gives CATSRDRTGGSYGYTF.

This clone has just a few counts. This chain connects TRBV2 to TRBJ1-5; 8 nucleotides match TRBD1. The CDR3 spans 16 residues. Germline CDR1 is SNHLY and CDR2 is FYNNEI. V was pared by 6 bases and J by 3 bases, with 10 bases of the junction left unmatched. CDR3 DNA sequence: TGTGCCAGCAGACAACAGGGGGGCACCGCCAATCAGCCCCAGCATTTT. Translated: CASRQQGGTANQPQHF.

This clone was detected only a few times. The J gene is TRBJ2-5, the V gene TRBV21-1; whether TRBD2, the table's D call, matches the DNA was not checked. TRBV21-1 is termed a pseudogene. CDR3 size: 15 residues. The CDR3 bases are TGTGCCAGCAGCAAAAAAAAGAGGGGAGGAAAGACCCAGTACTTC. It specifies CASSKKKRGGKTQYF.

The genes are TRBV5-1 and TRBJ1-6; perhaps TRBD1 as D (5 bases). Germline loops: CDR1 SGHRS, CDR2 YFSETQ. The CDR3 loop spans 15 amino acids. Trimming removed 4 bases from V and 13 bases from J, with 21 bases in between. The CDR3 DNA reads TGCGCCAGCAGCGACACCGGGACTACTAACGGTCCCCTCCACTTT. Amino acids: CASSDTGTTNGPLHF.

V and J are TRBV10-3 and TRBJ1-2; tentative D call: TRBD1 (6 bases). The V gene's germline CDR1 is ENHRY and CDR2 SYGVKD. The CDR3 is made up of 14 amino acids. Trimming pared 0 bases from V and 6 bases from J, leaving 11 bases between. In DNA form, the CDR3 reads TGTGCCATCAGTGAGTCGGATGCAGGGGATGGCTACACCTTC. Protein: CAISESDAGDGYTF.

V gene TRBV25-1 combines with J gene TRBJ1-6; 7 positions match TRBD1. Per germline, CDR1 MGHDK and CDR2 SYGVNS. The CDR3 is 14 amino acids. V lost 6 bases to trimming and J lost 5 bases; unmatched junction nucleotides: 4. CDR3 sequence (DNA): TGTGCCAGCAGCGCCGGGACAGATAATTCACCCCTCCACTTT. Translation gives CASSAGTDNSPLHF.

The genes are TRBV7-2 and TRBJ2-4; D uncertain. The germline V gene encodes CDR1 SGHTA and CDR2 FQGNSA. The V end was cut by 4 bases, the J end by 0 bases, with 13 bases between. This CDR3 is 16 amino acids long. The CDR3, as DNA: TGTGCCAGCAGCTCCTCGACGCTTCTAGCCAAAAACATTCAGTACTTC. The encoded protein is CASSSSTLLAKNIQYF.

The genes are TRBV7-9 and TRBJ1-2; D gene unclear. The CDR3 sequence is 14 residues long. V was clipped by 1 base and J by 3 bases, with 9 bases between them. Per the germline V gene, CDR1 is SEHNR and CDR2 is FQNEAQ (reference sequence). DNA for the CDR3: TGTGCCAGCAGCTTAGACGCGACGGACTATGGCTACACCTTC. Translated, it gives CASSLDATDYGYTF.

The genes are TRBV13 and TRBJ1-2, with 10 bases aligning to TRBD1. The CDR3 runs to 17 residues. Germline values: CDR1 PRHDT, CDR2 FYEKMQ (reference sequence). V shed 4 bases, J shed 2 bases, and the junction held 10 bases outside the gene matches. The CDR3 region is CASSSTGTGDANYGYTF. CDR3 sequence (DNA): TGTGCCAGCAGCTCAACCGGGACAGGGGACGCAAACTATGGCTACACCTTC.

The V gene is TRBV10-1, the J gene TRBJ2-7; 8 nucleotides line up with TRBD1. CDR1 is WNHNN and CDR2 is SYGVQD in the germline V gene (reference sequence). V trimming: 5 bases; J trimming: 5 bases; junction bases outside the gene matches: 2. This CDR3 has 12 amino acids. CDR3: CASSPGGDEQYV. The DNA of the CDR3 is TGCGCCAGCAGTCCAGGGGGCGACGAGCAGTACGTC.

The chain joins TRBV21-1 to TRBJ2-5; no DNA check was done on the table's D call, TRBD2. TRBV21-1 is reported as a pseudogene. The CDR3 sequence is 14 residues long. CDR3 coding DNA: TGTGCCAGCAACCGCCTCCGGGGTCGGGAGACCCAGTACTTC. The encoded protein is CASNRLRGRETQYF.

The CDR3 DNA reads TGTGCCAGCAGGACGGACAGGGCTAGTACTGAAGCTTTCTTT. The encoded protein is CASRTDRASTEAFF. J is TRBJ1-1 and V is TRBV27, with 8 bases lining up with TRBD1. The V and J ends lost 6 bases and 5 bases, in that order; junction bases with no gene match: 8. CDR1 MNHEY and CDR2 SMNVEV come from the germline V gene (reference sequence). This CDR3 spans 14 amino acids.

This chain connects TRBV15 to TRBJ1-4; the match to TRBD1 covers 9 bases. CDR3 length: 15 amino acids. V was pared by 5 bases and J by 8 bases, with 9 bases of the junction left unmatched. Germline lookup yields CDR1 LNHNV and CDR2 YYDKDF (reference sequence). The CDR3 here is CATSSRTGELEKLFF. The CDR3 DNA reads as TGTGCCACCAGCTCCCGGACAGGGGAACTCGAAAAACTGTTTTTT.

The V gene is TRBV2, the J gene TRBJ1-5; D not certain. The V and J ends lost 4 bases and 6 bases respectively, with 16 bases between them. This CDR3 contains 15 residues. Germline CDR1 and CDR2: SNHLY and FYNNEI. The CDR3 DNA reads as TGTGCCAGCAGTGTAACCCGGTCATCGACTCAGCCCCAGCATTTT. Protein sequence: CASSVTRSSTQPQHF.

The genes are TRBV7-8 and TRBJ2-5; a possible D gene is TRBD2 (5 bases). This CDR3 has 15 residues. Trimming left V 7 bases short and J 0 bases short, with 15 bases between. From germline, CDR1 is SGHVS and CDR2 FQNEAQ. Written as DNA, the CDR3 is TGTGCCAGCATCCTCGCGGGCCCGTACCAAGAGACCCAGTACTTC. Protein: CASILAGPYQETQYF.

The chain uses TRBV29-1 and TRBJ1-3, with D unresolved. This CDR3 has 12 residues. The V gene's germline CDR1 is SQVTM and CDR2 ANQGSEA. The V gene lost 7 bases and the J gene lost 0 bases, with 7 bases spanning the gap. This CDR3 reads CSGSLSGNTIYF. The CDR3, as DNA: TGCAGCGGCTCCCTCTCTGGAAACACCATATATTTT.

The chain carries TRBV5-5 and TRBJ1-2, with a possible D match to TRBD1 (5 bases). V was trimmed by 2 bases and J by 2 bases, leaving 16 bases between them. CDR1 is SGHKS and CDR2 is YYEKEE in the germline V gene (reference sequence). CDR3 length: 16 amino acids. CDR3 region: CASSLTLNPGNYGYTF. As DNA, the CDR3 is TGTGCCAGCAGCTTAACCCTCAATCCAGGGAACTATGGCTACACCTTC. Full variable domain (remainder filled in from reference TRBV5-5 and TRBJ1-2): DAGVTQSPTHLIKTRGQQVTLRCSPISGHKSVSWYQQVLGQGPQFIFQYYEKEERGRGNFPDRFSARQFPNYSSELNVNALLLGDSALYLCASSLTLNPGNYGYTFGSGTRLTVV.

The V call is TRBV27, the J call TRBJ1-5; TRBD1 is a possible D gene (6 bases). Germline CDR1 reads MNHEY; CDR2 reads SMNVEV (reference sequence). V was clipped by 6 bases and J by 7 bases, with 13 bases between them. The CDR3 extends over 13 amino acids. The DNA for the CDR3 is TGTGCCAGCAGCGGGGGGCCGGGGCAGCCCCAGCATTTT. Its translation: CASSGGPGQPQHF.

This clone was picked up a small number of times. The chain carries TRBV9 and TRBJ1-6, with 10 positions matching TRBD1. The CDR3 is 19 residues long. V gave up 3 bases and J gave up 8 bases; unmatched junction bases: 17. Germline V gives CDR1 SGDLS, CDR2 YYNGEE. This CDR3 reads CASSAQFTPGQGTYSPLHF. CDR3 nucleotide sequence: TGTGCCAGCAGCGCCCAGTTCACTCCGGGACAGGGGACCTATTCACCCCTCCACTTT.